The present TCR beta chain was sequenced within a study of cytomegalovirus exposure and HLA in healthy donors. Whole-study results and caveats: A later analysis found common viral pathogens apparently linked to several of the most significant clusters. In a later analysis, TCR beta V- and J-gene trimming was associated with a missense DCLRE1C variant.

The study ran its PCR with 60 Vbeta and 13 Jbeta primers. Clones were read by immunoSEQ multiplex PCR, and TCRdb kept only the in-frame ones, dropping some. Of 150,000 to 200,000 clones in the sample, more than 60% are singletons; the top ten hold approximately 7%. Unrecorded immune exposures were likely, despite nominal health at sampling. The CDR3 contains 16 residues. Germline loops: CDR1 SGHRS, CDR2 YFSETQ. Trimming cost V 4 bases and J 5 bases; bases outside gene matches: 14. This clone has more than one count but fewer than ten. Antigen specificity is unknown. Sequencing was carried out using PBMCs. This sequence was found in a woman aged 35 to 49 in good health and CMV-seropositive. This chain uses TRBV5-1 with TRBJ2-5; TRBD1 agrees at 7 bases. CDR3 in amino acids: CASSRSLTGVRETQYF. The CDR3 DNA follows: TGCGCCAGCAGCCGATCCCTTACAGGGGTTCGTGAGACCCAGTACTTC.